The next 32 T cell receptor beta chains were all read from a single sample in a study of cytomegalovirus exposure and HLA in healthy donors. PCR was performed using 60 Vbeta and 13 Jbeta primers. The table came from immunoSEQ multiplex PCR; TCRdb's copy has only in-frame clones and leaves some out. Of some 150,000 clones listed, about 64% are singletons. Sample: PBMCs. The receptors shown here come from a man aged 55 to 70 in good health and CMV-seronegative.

The CDR3 region is CASSWGPGGRSYEQYF. The CDR3 DNA reads TGTGCCAGCAGTTGGGGACCGGGAGGGCGTTCCTACGAGCAGTACTTC. This sequence joins TRBV27 and TRBJ2-7, with 8 bases lining up with TRBD2. Germline CDR1 reads MNHEY; CDR2 reads SMNVEV (reference sequence). The length of the CDR3 is 16 residues. J lost 1 base, V lost 4 bases, and 9 bases had no gene match.

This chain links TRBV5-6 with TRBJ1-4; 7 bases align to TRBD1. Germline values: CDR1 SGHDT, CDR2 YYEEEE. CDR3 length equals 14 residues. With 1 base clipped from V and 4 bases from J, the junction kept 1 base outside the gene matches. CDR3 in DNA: TGTGCCAGCAGCTTGACAGGGGTTAATGAAAAACTGTTTTTT. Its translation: CASSLTGVNEKLFF.

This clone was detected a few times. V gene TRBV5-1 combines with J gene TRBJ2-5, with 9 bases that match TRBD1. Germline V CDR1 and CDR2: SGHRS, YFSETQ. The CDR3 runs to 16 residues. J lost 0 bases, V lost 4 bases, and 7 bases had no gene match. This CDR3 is CASSLDRGPYQETQYF. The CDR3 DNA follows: TGCGCCAGCAGCCTGGACAGGGGTCCGTACCAAGAGACCCAGTACTTC.

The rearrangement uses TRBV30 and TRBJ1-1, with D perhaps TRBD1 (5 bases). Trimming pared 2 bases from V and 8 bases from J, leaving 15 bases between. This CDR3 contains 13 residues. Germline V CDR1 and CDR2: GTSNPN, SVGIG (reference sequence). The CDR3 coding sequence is TGTGCCTGGAGTTTTTCGGGGGACGGAGAAGCTTTCTTT. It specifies CAWSFSGDGEAFF.

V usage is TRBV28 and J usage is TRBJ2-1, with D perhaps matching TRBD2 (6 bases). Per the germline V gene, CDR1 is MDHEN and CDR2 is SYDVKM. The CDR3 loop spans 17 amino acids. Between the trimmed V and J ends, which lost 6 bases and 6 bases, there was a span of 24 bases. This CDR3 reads CASRKTGLGGVLNEQFF. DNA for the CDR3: TGTGCCAGCAGAAAGACGGGGCTGGGGGGAGTTCTCAATGAGCAGTTCTTC. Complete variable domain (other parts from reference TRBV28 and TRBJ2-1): DVKVTQSSRYLVKRTGEKVFLECVQDMDHENMFWYRQDPGLGLRLIYFSYDVKMKEKGDIPEGYSVSREKKERFSLILESASTNQTSMYLCASRKTGLGGVLNEQFFGPGTRLTVL.

The chain's CDR3 is CASSLGRGVGRTEAFF. The CDR3 DNA is TGCGCCAGCAGCTTGGGGAGGGGAGTCGGTCGCACTGAAGCTTTCTTT. This chain connects TRBV5-1 to TRBJ1-1; tentatively, D is TRBD1 (5 bases). Trimming took off 0 bases at V and 4 bases at J, with 16 bases between the two ends. From germline, CDR1 is SGHRS and CDR2 YFSETQ. This CDR3 region has 16 residues. The full variable domain, completed using reference TRBV5-1 and TRBJ1-1, is KAGVTQTPRYLIKTRGQQVTLSCSPISGHRSVSWYQQTPGQGLQFLFEYFSETQRNKGNFPGRFSGRQFSNSRSEMNVSTLELGDSALYLCASSLGRGVGRTEAFFGQGTRLTVV.

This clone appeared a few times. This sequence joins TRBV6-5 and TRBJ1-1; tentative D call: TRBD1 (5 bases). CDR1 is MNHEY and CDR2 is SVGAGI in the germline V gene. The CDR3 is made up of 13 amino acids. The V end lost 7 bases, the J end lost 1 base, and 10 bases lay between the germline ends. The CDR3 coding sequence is TGTGCCAGCACCCTGACAGCGAACACTGAAGCTTTCTTT. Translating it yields CASTLTANTEAFF.

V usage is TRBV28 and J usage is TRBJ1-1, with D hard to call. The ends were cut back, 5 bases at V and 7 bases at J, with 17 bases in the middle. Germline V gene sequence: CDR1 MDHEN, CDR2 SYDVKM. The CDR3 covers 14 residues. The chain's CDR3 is CASSPHDRGNEAFF. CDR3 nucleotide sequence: TGTGCCAGCAGTCCCCACGACCGAGGGAATGAAGCTTTCTTT.

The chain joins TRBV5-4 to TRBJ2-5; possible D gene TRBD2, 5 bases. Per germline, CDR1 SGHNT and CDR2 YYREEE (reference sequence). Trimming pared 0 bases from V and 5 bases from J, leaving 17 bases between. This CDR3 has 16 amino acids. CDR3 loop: CASSLAVGVNGETQYF. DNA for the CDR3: TGTGCCAGCAGCTTGGCCGTCGGGGTTAATGGGGAGACCCAGTACTTC.

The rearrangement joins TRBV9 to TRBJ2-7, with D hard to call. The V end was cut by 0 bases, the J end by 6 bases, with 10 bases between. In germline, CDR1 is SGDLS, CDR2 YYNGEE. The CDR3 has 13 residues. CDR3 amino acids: CASSVGPGLEQYF. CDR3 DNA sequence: TGTGCCAGCAGCGTAGGGCCTGGGCTCGAGCAGTACTTC.

The CDR3 nucleotides read TGTGCCAGCAGCCCGGCAGGGATCGTTGGCGGTGACATGAACACTGAAGCTTTCTTT. This translates into CASSPAGIVGGDMNTEAFF. The chain employs TRBV7-3 and TRBJ1-1; perhaps TRBD1 as D (5 bases). The V end lost 5 bases, the J end lost 0 bases, and 25 bases lay between the germline ends. The CDR3 has 19 residues. From germline, CDR1 is SGHTA and CDR2 FQGTGA.

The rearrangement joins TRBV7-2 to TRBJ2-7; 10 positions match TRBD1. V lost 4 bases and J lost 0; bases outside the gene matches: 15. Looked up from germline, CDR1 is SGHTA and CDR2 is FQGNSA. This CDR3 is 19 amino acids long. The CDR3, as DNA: TGTGCCAGCAGCTACCGGGGCGGGACAGGGGCTGGGGGCTCCTACGAGCAGTACTTC. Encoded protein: CASSYRGGTGAGGSYEQYF. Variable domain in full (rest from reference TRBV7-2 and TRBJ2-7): GAGVSQSPSNKVTEKGKDVELRCDPISGHTALYWYRQSLGQGLEFLIYFQGNSAPDKSGLPSDRFSAERTGGSVSTLTIQRTQQEDSAVYLCASSYRGGTGAGGSYEQYFGPGTRLTVT.

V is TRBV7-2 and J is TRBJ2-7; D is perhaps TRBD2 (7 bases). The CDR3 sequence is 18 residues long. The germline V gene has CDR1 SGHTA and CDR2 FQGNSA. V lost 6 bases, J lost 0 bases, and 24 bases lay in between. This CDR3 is CASSFPSDSGTLSYEQYF. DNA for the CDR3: TGTGCCAGCAGTTTCCCTTCGGACAGCGGGACCCTCTCCTACGAGCAGTACTTC.

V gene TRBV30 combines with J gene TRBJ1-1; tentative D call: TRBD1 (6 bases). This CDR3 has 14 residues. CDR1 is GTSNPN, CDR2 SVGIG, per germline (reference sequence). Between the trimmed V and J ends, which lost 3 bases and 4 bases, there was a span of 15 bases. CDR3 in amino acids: CAWRAGGEGTEAFF. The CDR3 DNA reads TGTGCCTGGAGAGCGGGGGGCGAGGGCACTGAAGCTTTCTTT.

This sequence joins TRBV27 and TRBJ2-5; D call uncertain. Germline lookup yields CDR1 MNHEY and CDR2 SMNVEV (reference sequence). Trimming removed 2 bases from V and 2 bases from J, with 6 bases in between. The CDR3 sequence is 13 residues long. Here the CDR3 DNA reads TGTGCCAGCAGTTTAGGGCTTCAAGAGACCCAGTACTTC. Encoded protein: CASSLGLQETQYF.

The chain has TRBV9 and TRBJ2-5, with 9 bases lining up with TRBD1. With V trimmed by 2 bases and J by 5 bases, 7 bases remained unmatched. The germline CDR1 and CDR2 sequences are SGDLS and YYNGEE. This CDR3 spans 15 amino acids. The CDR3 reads CASSVDGTGMETQYF. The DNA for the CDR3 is TGTGCCAGCAGCGTGGACGGGACAGGGATGGAGACCCAGTACTTC.

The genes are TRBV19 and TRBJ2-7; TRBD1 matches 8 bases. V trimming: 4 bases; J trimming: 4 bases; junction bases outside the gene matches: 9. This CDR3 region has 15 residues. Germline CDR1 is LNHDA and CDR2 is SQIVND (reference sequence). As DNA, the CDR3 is TGTGCCAGTAGTACTCCAGACAGGGGTACGTACGAGCAGTACTTC. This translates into CASSTPDRGTYEQYF.

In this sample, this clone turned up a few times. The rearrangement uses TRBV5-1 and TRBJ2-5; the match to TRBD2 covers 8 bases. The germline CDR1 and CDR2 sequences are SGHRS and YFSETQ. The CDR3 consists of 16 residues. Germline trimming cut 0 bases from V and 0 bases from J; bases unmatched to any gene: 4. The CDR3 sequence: CASSLGLAGNQETQYF. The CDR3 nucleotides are TGCGCCAGCAGCTTGGGGCTAGCGGGCAACCAAGAGACCCAGTACTTC.

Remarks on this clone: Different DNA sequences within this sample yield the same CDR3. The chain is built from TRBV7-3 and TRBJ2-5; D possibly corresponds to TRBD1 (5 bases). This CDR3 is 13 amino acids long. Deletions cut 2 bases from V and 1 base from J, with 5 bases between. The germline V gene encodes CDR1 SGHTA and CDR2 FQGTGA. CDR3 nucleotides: TGTGCCAGCAGCTTAGACAGCCAAGAGACCCAGTACTTC. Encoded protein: CASSLDSQETQYF.

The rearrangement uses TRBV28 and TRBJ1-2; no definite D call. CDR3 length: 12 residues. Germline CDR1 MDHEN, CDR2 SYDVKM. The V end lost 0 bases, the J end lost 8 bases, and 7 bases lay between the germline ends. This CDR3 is CASSLWQRGYTF. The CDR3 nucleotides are TGTGCCAGCAGTTTATGGCAGCGGGGCTACACCTTC.

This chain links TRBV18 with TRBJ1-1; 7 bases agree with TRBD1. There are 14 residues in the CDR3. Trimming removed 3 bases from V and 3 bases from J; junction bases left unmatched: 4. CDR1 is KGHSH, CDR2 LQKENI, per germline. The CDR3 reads CASSPSGGDTEAFF. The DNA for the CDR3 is TGTGCCAGCTCACCCTCAGGGGGAGACACTGAAGCTTTCTTT.

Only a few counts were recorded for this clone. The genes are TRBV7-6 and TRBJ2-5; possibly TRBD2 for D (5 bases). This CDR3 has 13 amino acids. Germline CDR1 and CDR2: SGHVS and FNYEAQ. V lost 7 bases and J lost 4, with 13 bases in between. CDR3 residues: CASKASSGETQYF. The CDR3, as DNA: TGTGCCAGCAAAGCCAGCAGCGGAGAGACCCAGTACTTC.

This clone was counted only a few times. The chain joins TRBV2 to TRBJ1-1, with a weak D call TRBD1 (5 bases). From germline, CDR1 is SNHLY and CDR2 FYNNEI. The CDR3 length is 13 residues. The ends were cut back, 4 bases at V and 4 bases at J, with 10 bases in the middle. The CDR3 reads CASSARGTTEAFF. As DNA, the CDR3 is TGTGCCAGCAGTGCGCGGGGGACCACTGAAGCTTTCTTT.

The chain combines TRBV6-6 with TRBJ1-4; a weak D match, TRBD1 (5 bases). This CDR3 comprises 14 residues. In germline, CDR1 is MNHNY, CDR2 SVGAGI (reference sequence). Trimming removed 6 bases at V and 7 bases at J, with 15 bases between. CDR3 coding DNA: TGTGCCAGCAGACGGGGGGGTAGCGGTGAAAAACTGTTTTTT. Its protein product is CASRRGGSGEKLFF.

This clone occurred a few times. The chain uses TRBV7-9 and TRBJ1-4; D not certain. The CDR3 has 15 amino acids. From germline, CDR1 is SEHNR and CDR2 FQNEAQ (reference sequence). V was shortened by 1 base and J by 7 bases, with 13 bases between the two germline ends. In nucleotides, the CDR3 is TGTGCCAGCAGCTTAGGGGAGGCCGACGGTGAAAAACTGTTTTTT. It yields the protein CASSLGEADGEKLFF.

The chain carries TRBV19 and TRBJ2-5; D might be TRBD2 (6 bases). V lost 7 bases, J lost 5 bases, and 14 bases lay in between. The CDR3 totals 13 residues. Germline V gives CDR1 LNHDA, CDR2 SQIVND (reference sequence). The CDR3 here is CASNVGLGETQYF. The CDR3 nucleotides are TGTGCCAGTAACGTGGGACTGGGGGAGACCCAGTACTTC. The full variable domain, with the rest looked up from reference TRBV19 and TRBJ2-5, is DGGITQSPKYLFRKEGQNVTLSCEQNLNHDAMYWYRQDPGQGLRLIYYSQIVNDFQKGDIAEGYSVSREKKESFPLTVTSAQKNPTAFYLCASNVGLGETQYFGPGTRLLVL.

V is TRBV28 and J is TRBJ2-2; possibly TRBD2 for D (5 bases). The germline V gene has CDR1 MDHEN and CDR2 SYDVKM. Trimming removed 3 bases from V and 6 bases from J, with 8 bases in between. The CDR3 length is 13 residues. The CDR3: CASSFRGSGELFF. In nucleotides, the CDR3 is TGTGCCAGCAGTTTTCGAGGGTCCGGGGAGCTGTTTTTT.

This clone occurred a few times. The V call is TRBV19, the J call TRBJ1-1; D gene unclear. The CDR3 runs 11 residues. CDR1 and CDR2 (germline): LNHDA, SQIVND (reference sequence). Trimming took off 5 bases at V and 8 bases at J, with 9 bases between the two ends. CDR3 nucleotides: TGTGCCAGTAGTCAACAGATGGAAGCTTTCTTT. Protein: CASSQQMEAFF.

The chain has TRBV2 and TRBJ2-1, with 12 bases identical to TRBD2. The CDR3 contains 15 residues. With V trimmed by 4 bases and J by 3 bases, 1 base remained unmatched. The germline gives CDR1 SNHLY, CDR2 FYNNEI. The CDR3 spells CASSGLAGVYNEQFF. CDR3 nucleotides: TGTGCCAGCAGTGGACTAGCGGGGGTCTACAATGAGCAGTTCTTC.

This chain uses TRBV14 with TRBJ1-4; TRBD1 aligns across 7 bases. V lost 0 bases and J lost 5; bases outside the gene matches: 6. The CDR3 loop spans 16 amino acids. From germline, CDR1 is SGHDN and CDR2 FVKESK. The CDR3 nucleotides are TGTGCCAGCAGCCAAGAGGCAGGGGGGATGAATGAAAAACTGTTTTTT. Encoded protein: CASSQEAGGMNEKLFF.

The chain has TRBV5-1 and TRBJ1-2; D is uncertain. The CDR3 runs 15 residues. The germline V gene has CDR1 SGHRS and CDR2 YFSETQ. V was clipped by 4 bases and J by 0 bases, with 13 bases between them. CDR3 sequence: CASSPGGASNYGYTF. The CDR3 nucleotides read TGCGCCAGCAGCCCCGGTGGAGCCTCTAACTATGGCTACACCTTC.

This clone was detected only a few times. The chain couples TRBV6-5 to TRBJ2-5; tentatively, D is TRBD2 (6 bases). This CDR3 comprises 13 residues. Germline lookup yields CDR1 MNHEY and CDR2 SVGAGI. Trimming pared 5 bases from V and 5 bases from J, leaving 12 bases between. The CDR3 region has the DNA TGTGCCAGCAGTATGACGGGGGAGGAGACCCAGTACTTC. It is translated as CASSMTGEETQYF.